These 17 T cell receptor beta chains originate from one sample sequenced in a study of graft-versus-host responses after intestinal transplantation. TCRdb's copy holds only in-frame clones and misses some; the assay was immunoSEQ multiplex PCR. This table has more than 4,500 clones, roughly two thirds appearing once. The input for sequencing was PBMCs, taken 510 to 550 days after intestinal transplant. The receptor set was obtained from a human patient who received an intestinal transplant, so some T cells may come from the graft donor.

In DNA, the CDR3 is TGTGCCACCAGCAGAGCTGGACAGCCCTATAATTCACCCCTCCACTTT. Amino acids: CATSRAGQPYNSPLHF. The rearrangement links TRBV15 to TRBJ1-6; maybe TRBD1 (6 bases). The CDR3 consists of 16 residues. Trimming took 1 base from V and 2 from J, leaving 9 bases between them. Per germline, CDR1 LNHNV and CDR2 YYDKDF (reference sequence).

This clone was recorded a few times. This rearrangement joins TRBV4-3 to TRBJ1-1; no definite D call. From germline, CDR1 is LGHNA and CDR2 YSLEER. The CDR3 is 12 amino acids. V was trimmed by 0 bases and J by 10 bases, leaving 9 bases between them. The CDR3 here is CASSQDPEGAFF. CDR3 nucleotide sequence: TGCGCCAGCAGCCAAGATCCGGAGGGAGCTTTCTTT.

The V and J genes are TRBV6-1 and TRBJ1-1; possible D gene TRBD1, 5 bases. V gave up 7 bases and J gave up 1 base, with 10 bases separating them. Germline V gene lookup returns CDR1 MNHNS and CDR2 SASEGT. This CDR3 contains 13 residues. CDR3: CASTKTENTEAFF. The CDR3 DNA reads TGTGCCAGCACTAAGACAGAGAACACTGAAGCTTTCTTT.

The table lists this clone with a count of one. The CDR3 region has the DNA TGTGCCTGGAGTGTAAGGGGGGGGGAGACCCAGTACTTC. It translates to CAWSVRGGETQYF. The chain couples TRBV30 to TRBJ2-5, with a tentative D call TRBD2 (7 bases). The germline gives CDR1 GTSNPN, CDR2 SVGIG (reference sequence). V lost 0 bases and J 5 bases, leaving 10 bases between the germline ends. CDR3 length: 13 residues.

The genes are TRBV5-3 and TRBJ2-7; 9 bases align to TRBD2. TRBV5-3 is designated an ORF whose function remains uncertain. The CDR3 loop spans 15 amino acids. V trimming: 8 bases; J trimming: 7 bases; junction bases outside the gene matches: 16. The CDR3 spells CASSPELLAGSEQYF. CDR3 bases: TGTGCCAGCAGCCCGGAGCTCCTAGCGGGGTCTGAGCAGTACTTC.

The chain combines TRBV4-3 with TRBJ2-6; 7 bases align to TRBD1. Germline V gives CDR1 LGHNA, CDR2 YSLEER. The CDR3 consists of 16 residues. V dropped 0 bases and J dropped 1; count of bases not matched to a gene: 0. The CDR3 here is CASSQETGSGANVLTF. CDR3 coding DNA: TGCGCCAGCAGCCAAGAGACAGGGTCTGGGGCCAACGTCCTGACTTTC.

The genes are TRBV6-4 and TRBJ2-3; D gene ambiguous. The V end lost 6 bases, the J end lost 2 bases, and 12 bases lay between the germline ends. Germline V gene sequence: CDR1 MRHNA, CDR2 SNTAGT. This CDR3 region has 14 residues. CDR3 coding DNA: TGTGCCAGCAGCCCGGCAGGAGCCACAGATACGCAGTATTTT. Protein sequence: CASSPAGATDTQYF.

The chain has TRBV6-6 and TRBJ2-7, with no clear D. Per germline, CDR1 MNHNY and CDR2 SVGAGI (reference sequence). The V end was cut by 6 bases, the J end by 5 bases, with 11 bases between. The CDR3 is made up of 12 amino acids. The CDR3 sequence is CASRTGFNEQYF. CDR3 coding DNA: TGTGCCAGCAGGACCGGGTTTAACGAGCAGTACTTC.

The chain combines TRBV6-1 with TRBJ1-5; 9 nucleotides align to TRBD1. The CDR3 consists of 16 residues. Per germline, CDR1 MNHNS and CDR2 SASEGT. V gave up 2 bases and J gave up 7 bases; unmatched junction bases: 9. Written as DNA, the CDR3 is TGTGCCAGCAGTGAAAGGGGGGACAGGGTCCGGCAGCCCCAGCATTTT. Amino acids: CASSERGDRVRQPQHF.

The gene calls are TRBV6-4 and TRBJ2-3; D gene unclear. The V end lost 8 bases, the J end lost 2 bases, and 17 bases lay between the germline ends. Germline V gene data show CDR1 as MRHNA and CDR2 as SNTAGT. The CDR3 totals 15 residues. The DNA for the CDR3 is TGTGCCAGCGCCGCAGGAAAAGCCCCCACAGATACGCAGTATTTT. It yields the protein CASAAGKAPTDTQYF.

Comments on this clone: An end of the junction differs from the germline gene, which may be a read error. The genes are TRBV6-6 and TRBJ2-5, with D perhaps assigned TRBD1 or TRBD2 (6 bases each). This CDR3 is 12 amino acids long. Germline loops: CDR1 MNHNY, CDR2 SVGAGI (reference sequence). CDR3 nucleotides: TGTGCCAGCAGGCCGGGGGCGGCCGAGCAGCACTTC. It specifies CASRPGAAEQHF.

This clone was detected only once. The V gene is TRBV5-3, the J gene TRBJ1-5; tentatively, D is TRBD1 (6 bases). TRBV5-3 is designated an ORF whose function remains uncertain. The CDR3 is 13 amino acids. V was cut by 2 bases and J by 5 bases, with 8 bases left in between. CDR3 region: CARSFPGDQPQHF. The CDR3 DNA sequence: TGTGCCAGAAGCTTCCCAGGGGATCAGCCCCAGCATTTT.

The rearrangement uses TRBV21-1 and TRBJ2-5. TRBV21-1 is described as a pseudogene. The CDR3 length is 16 residues. The CDR3 DNA is TGTGCCAGCAGCACCCATTTCAGGGAGTTGGAAGAGACCCAGTACTTC. This encodes CASSTHFRELEETQYF.

The genes are TRBV11-3 and TRBJ2-7; maybe TRBD1 (6 bases). Germline CDR1 and CDR2: SGHNT and YENEEA. This CDR3 is built from 15 residues. V gave up 1 base and J gave up 3 bases, with 13 bases separating them. CDR3 in amino acids: CASSLVWQGNYEQYF. CDR3 coding DNA: TGTGCCAGCAGCTTAGTGTGGCAGGGGAACTACGAGCAGTACTTC.

As regards this clone: Other nucleotide sequences from this sample produce the same CDR3. V is TRBV25-1 and J is TRBJ2-7; 8 bases fit TRBD2. The CDR3 sequence is 17 residues long. The V gene's germline CDR1 is MGHDK and CDR2 SYGVNS. V gave up 1 base and J gave up 3 bases; unmatched junction bases: 11. CDR3 coding DNA: TGTGCCAGCAGTGAATCTTCCGGGGGGGGAGACTACTACGAGCAGTACTTC. This translates into CASSESSGGGDYYEQYF.

The chain combines TRBV7-8 with TRBJ1-1, with D uncertain. Trimming took off 0 bases at V and 5 bases at J, with 7 bases between the two ends. The V gene's germline CDR1 is SGHVS and CDR2 FQNEAQ. The CDR3 has 13 residues. CDR3 sequence (DNA): TGTGCCAGCAGCTTAGCGGCAATAACTGAAGCTTTCTTT. This sequence encodes CASSLAAITEAFF.

About this clone itself: This may stem from a read error, because a much larger clone lies one nucleotide away. The chain employs TRBV10-2 and TRBJ2-2, with D possibly TRBD1 on 5 matching bases. The CDR3 sequence is 13 residues long. Trimming stripped 3 bases from V and 3 bases from J, with 5 bases between. Germline assignment: CDR1 WSHSY and CDR2 SAAADI. CDR3 sequence: CASSDRDTGELFF. For the CDR3, the DNA is TGCGCCAGCAGTGACAGGGACACCGGGGAGCTGTTTTTT.